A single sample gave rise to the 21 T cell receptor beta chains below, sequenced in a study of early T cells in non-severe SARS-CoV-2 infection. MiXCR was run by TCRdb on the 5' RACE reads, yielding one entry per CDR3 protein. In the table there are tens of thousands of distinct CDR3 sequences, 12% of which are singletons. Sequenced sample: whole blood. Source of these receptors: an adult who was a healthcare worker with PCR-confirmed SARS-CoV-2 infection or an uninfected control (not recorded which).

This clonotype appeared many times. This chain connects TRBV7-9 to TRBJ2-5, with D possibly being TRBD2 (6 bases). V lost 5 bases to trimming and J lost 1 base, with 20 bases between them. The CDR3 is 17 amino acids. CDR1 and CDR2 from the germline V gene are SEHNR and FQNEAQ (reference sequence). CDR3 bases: TGTGCCAGCAGCGGGAGGTATGGGACGAAGAGCCAAGAGACCCAGTACTTC. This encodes CASSGRYGTKSQETQYF.

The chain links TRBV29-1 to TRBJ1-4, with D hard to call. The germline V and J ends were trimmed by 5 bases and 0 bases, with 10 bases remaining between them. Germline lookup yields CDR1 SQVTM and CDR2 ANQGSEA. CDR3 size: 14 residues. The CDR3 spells CSVSMGTTNEKLFF. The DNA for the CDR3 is TGCAGCGTTAGTATGGGGACAACTAATGAAAAACTGTTTTTT.

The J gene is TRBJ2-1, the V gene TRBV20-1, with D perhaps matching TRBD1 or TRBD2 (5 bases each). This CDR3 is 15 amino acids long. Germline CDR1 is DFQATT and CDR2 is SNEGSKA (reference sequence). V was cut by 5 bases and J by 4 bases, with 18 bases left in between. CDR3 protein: CSASPLRGDYNEQFF. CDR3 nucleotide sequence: TGCAGTGCTTCCCCCCTACGAGGGGATTACAATGAGCAGTTCTTC.

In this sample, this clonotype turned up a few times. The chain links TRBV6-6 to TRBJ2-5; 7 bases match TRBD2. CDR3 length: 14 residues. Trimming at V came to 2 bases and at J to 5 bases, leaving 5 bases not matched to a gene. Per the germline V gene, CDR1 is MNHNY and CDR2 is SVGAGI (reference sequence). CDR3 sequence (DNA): TGTGCCAGCAGTTACACGGGGGGTACGGAGACCCAGTACTTC. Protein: CASSYTGGTETQYF.

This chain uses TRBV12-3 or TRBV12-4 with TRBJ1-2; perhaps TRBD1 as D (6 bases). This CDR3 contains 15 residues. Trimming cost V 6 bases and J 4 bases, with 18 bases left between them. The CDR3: CASRPTGRPSYGYTF. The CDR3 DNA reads TGTGCCAGCAGGCCCACAGGGAGGCCTAGCTATGGCTACACCTTC.

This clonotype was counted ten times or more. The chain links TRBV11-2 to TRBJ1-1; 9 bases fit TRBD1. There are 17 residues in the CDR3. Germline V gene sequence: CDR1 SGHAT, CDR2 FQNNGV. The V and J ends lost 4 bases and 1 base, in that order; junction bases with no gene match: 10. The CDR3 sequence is CASSSGQGAWKNTEAFF. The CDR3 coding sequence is TGTGCCAGCAGCTCGGGACAGGGAGCCTGGAAGAACACTGAAGCTTTCTTT.

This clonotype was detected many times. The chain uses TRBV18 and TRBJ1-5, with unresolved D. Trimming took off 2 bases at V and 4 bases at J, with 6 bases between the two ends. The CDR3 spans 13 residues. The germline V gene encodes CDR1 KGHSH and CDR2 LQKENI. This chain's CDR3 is CASSPERNQPQHF. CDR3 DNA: TGTGCCAGCTCACCAGAAAGGAATCAGCCCCAGCATTTT.

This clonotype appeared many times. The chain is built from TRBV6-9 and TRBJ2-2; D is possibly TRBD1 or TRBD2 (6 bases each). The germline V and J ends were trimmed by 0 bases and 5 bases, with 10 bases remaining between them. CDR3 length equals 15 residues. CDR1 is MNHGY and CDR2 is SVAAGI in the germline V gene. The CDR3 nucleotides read TGTGCCAGCAGTTATTCAGGGGGGAAAACCGGGGAGCTGTTTTTT. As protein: CASSYSGGKTGELFF.

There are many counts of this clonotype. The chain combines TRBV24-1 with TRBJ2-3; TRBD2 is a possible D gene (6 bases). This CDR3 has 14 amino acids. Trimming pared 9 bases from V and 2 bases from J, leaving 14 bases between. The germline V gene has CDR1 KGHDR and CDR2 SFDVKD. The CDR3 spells CATSDLATTDTQYF. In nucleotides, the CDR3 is TGTGCCACCTCAGATCTAGCGACCACAGATACGCAGTATTTT.

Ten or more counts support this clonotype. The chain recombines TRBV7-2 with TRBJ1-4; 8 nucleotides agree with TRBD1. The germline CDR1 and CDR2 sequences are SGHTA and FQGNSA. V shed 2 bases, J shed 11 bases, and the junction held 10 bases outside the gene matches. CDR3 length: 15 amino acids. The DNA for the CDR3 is TGTGCCAGCAGCTTATCATCAGGGGGCGAATTTAAACTGTTTTTT. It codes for CASSLSSGGEFKLFF.

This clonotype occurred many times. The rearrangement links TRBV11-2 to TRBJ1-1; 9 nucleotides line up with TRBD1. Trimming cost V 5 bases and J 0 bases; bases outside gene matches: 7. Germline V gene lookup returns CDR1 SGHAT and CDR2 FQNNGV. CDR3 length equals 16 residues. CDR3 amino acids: CASSPGQGLMNTEAFF. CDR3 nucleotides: TGTGCCAGCAGCCCAGGACAGGGGTTGATGAACACTGAAGCTTTCTTT. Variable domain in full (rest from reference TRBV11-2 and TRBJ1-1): EAGVAQSPRYKIIEKRQSVAFWCNPISGHATLYWYQQILGQGPKLLIQFQNNGVVDDSQLPKDRFSAERLKGVDSTLKIQPAKLEDSAVYLCASSPGQGLMNTEAFFGQGTRLTVV.

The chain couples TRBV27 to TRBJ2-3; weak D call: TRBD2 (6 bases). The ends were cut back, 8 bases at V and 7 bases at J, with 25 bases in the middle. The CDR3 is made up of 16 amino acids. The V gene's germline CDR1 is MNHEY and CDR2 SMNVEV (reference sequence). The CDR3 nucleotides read TGTGCCAGCGGATCTTCGGGACTTCCTGCATCGTATACGCAGTATTTT. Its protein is CASGSSGLPASYTQYF.

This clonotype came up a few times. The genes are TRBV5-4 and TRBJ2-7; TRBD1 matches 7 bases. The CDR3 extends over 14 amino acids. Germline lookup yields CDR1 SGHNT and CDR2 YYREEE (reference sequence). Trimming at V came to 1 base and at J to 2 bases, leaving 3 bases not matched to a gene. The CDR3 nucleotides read TGTGCCAGCAGCTTGACTCAGGGGGCCTACGAGCAGTACTTC. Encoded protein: CASSLTQGAYEQYF.

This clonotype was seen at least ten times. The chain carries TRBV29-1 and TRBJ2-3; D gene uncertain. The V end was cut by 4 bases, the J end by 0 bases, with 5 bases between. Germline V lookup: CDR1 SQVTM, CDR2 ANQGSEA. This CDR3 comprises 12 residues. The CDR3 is CSVVVSTDTQYF. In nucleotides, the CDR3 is TGCAGCGTTGTGGTTAGCACAGATACGCAGTATTTT.

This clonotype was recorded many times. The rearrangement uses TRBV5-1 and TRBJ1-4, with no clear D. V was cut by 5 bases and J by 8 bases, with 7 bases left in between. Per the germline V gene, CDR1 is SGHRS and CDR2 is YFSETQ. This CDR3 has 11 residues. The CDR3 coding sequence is TGCGCCAGCAGTCAGGACGAAAAACTGTTTTTT. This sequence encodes CASSQDEKLFF.

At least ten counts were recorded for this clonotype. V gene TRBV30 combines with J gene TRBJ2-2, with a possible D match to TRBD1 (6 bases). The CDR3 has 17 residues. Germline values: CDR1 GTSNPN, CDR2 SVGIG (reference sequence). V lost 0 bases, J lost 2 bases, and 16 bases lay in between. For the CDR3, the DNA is TGTGCCTGGAGTGTAAAGGGGGTTGGGGGTAACACCGGGGAGCTGTTTTTT. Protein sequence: CAWSVKGVGGNTGELFF.

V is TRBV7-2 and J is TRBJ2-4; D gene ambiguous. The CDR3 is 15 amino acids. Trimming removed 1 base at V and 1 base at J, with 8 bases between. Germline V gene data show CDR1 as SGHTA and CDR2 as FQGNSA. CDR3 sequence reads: CASSLVRTAKNIQYF. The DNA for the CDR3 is TGTGCCAGCAGCTTAGTTCGGACGGCCAAAAACATTCAGTACTTC.

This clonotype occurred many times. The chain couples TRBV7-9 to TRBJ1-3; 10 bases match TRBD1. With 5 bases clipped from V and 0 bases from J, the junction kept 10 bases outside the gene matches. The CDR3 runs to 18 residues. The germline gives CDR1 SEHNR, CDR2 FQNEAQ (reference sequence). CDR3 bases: TGTGCCAGCAGCCCGTGGACAGGGGGTAAAGGCTCTGGAAACACCATATATTTT. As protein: CASSPWTGGKGSGNTIYF.

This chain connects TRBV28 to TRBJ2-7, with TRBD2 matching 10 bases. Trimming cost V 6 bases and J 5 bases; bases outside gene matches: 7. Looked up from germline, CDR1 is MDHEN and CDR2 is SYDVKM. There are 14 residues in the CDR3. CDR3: CASRESGRADEQYF. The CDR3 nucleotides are TGTGCCAGCAGAGAAAGCGGGAGGGCCGACGAGCAGTACTTC.

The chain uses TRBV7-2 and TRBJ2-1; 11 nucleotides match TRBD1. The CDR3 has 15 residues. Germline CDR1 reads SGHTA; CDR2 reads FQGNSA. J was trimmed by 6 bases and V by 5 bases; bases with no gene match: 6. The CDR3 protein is CASSPGTGGANEQFF. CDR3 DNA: TGTGCCAGCAGCCCCGGGACAGGGGGGGCCAATGAGCAGTTCTTC.

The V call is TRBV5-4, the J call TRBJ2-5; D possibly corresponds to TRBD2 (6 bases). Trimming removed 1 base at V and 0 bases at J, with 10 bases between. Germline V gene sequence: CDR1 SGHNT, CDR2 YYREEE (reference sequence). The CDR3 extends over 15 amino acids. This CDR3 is CASSLPLANQETQYF. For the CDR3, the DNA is TGTGCCAGCAGCTTGCCTCTAGCGAACCAAGAGACCCAGTACTTC. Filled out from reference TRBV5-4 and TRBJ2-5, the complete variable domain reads ETGVTQSPTHLIKTRGQQVTLRCSSQSGHNTVSWYQQALGQGPQFIFQYYREEENGRGNFPPRFSGLQFPNYSSELNVNALELDDSALYLCASSLPLANQETQYFGPGTRLLVL.